These 15 T cell receptor beta chains came from one sample sequenced in a study of blood T cell repertoires in COVID-19. The data were produced by immunoSEQ multiplex PCR, yet TCRdb's version contains in-frame clones alone and is incomplete. The sample includes almost 400,000 clones, about nine tenths seen only once; the top ten take about 1.7%. Sequencing input: PBMCs or T cells enriched from blood (not recorded which). The origin of the receptors is a woman aged 25-40 years who had recovered from COVID-19.

The rearrangement uses TRBV24-1 and TRBJ1-5; a possible D gene is TRBD1 (5 bases). This CDR3 is built from 17 residues. V was shortened by 2 bases and J by 7 bases, with 20 bases between the two germline ends. Germline-derived CDR1 and CDR2 are KGHDR and SFDVKD. In nucleotides, the CDR3 is TGTGCCACCAGTGATTCCCTGGAAGCGGGCAGGGAACAGCCCCAGCATTTT. Translation: CATSDSLEAGREQPQHF.

The CDR3 here is CAWSGGLAGGPDTQYF. CDR3 sequence (DNA): TGTGCCTGGAGTGGCGGACTAGCGGGGGGGCCAGATACGCAGTATTTT. This sequence joins TRBV30 and TRBJ2-3, with 15 bases lining up with TRBD2. V lost 1 base to trimming and J lost 4 bases; unmatched junction nucleotides: 3. The CDR3 is 16 residues long. Looked up from germline, CDR1 is GTSNPN and CDR2 is SVGIG (reference sequence).

This clone was recorded once. This rearrangement joins TRBV28 to TRBJ1-5; no definite D call. V shed 2 bases and J shed 8 bases, with 10 bases lying between them. There are 13 residues in the CDR3. Germline lookup yields CDR1 MDHEN and CDR2 SYDVKM. CDR3 in amino acids: CASSLEELKPQHF. In DNA form, the CDR3 reads TGTGCCAGCAGTTTAGAGGAATTAAAGCCCCAGCATTTT.

V usage is TRBV6-5 and J usage is TRBJ1-2, with D hard to call. This CDR3 is built from 14 residues. V dropped 2 bases and J dropped 1 base, with 8 bases sitting between them. The germline V gene has CDR1 MNHEY and CDR2 SVGAGI. In DNA, the CDR3 is TGTGCCAGCAGTTACGGCCAAGTTAACTATGGCTACACCTTC. Protein: CASSYGQVNYGYTF.

The chain joins TRBV6-5 to TRBJ1-4; a weak D match, TRBD1 (5 bases). This CDR3 region has 12 residues. Germline V lookup: CDR1 MNHEY, CDR2 SVGAGI. Trimming removed 4 bases from V and 13 bases from J, with 13 bases in between. As DNA, the CDR3 is TGTGCCAGCAGTTCGAATCGACAGACACTGTTTTTT. This sequence encodes CASSSNRQTLFF.

The chain links TRBV14 to TRBJ1-2; D may be TRBD1 (5 bases). This CDR3 is built from 13 residues. Trimming removed 3 bases at V and 4 bases at J, with 9 bases between. CDR1 is SGHDN and CDR2 is FVKESK in the germline V gene. CDR3 nucleotide sequence: TGTGCCAGCAGCCAGGGCCAGGGCTATGGCTACACCTTC. This encodes CASSQGQGYGYTF.

This sequence joins TRBV7-9 and TRBJ2-7; maybe TRBD2 (5 bases). CDR1 is SEHNR, CDR2 FQNEAQ, per germline (reference sequence). The CDR3 has 15 amino acids. V was trimmed by 5 bases and J by 3 bases, leaving 17 bases between them. CDR3 loop: CASSRGTLAYYEQYF. CDR3 sequence (DNA): TGTGCCAGCAGCCGCGGTACGCTAGCCTACTACGAGCAGTACTTC.

The chain employs TRBV29-1 and TRBJ2-3; weak D call: TRBD1 (5 bases). V was pared by 6 bases and J by 0 bases, with 7 bases between. CDR3 length: 12 amino acids. In germline, CDR1 is SQVTM, CDR2 ANQGSEA. The CDR3 reads CSVGHSTDTQYF. The CDR3 region has the DNA TGCAGCGTAGGACACAGCACAGATACGCAGTATTTT.

This CDR3 is CASSLAGRHEQYF. The DNA of the CDR3 is TGTGCCAGCAGCCTCGCGGGGCGCCACGAGCAGTACTTC. The chain is built from TRBV14 and TRBJ2-7, with D possibly TRBD2 on 6 matching bases. Trimming shortened V by 4 bases and J by 5 bases, and 12 bases separated the two germline ends. This CDR3 has 13 amino acids. Germline CDR1 and CDR2: SGHDN and FVKESK.

The chain couples TRBV11-2 to TRBJ2-7; D is possibly TRBD1 (6 bases). Germline loops: CDR1 SGHAT, CDR2 FQNNGV. V gave up 2 bases and J gave up 2 bases, with 10 bases separating them. The CDR3 sequence is 14 residues long. Written as DNA, the CDR3 is TGTGCCAGCAGCTTAATGGGACACCCCTACGAGCAGTACTTC. It encodes CASSLMGHPYEQYF.

This clone is a singleton in its sample. In nucleotides, the CDR3 is TGTGCCAGCAGCTTAGCCTCGGGGGGGTCGGCGCAGTACTTC. It specifies CASSLASGGSAQYF. The genes are TRBV7-9 and TRBJ2-7; TRBD2 agrees at 8 bases. The CDR3 consists of 14 residues. The V gene's germline CDR1 is SEHNR and CDR2 FQNEAQ (reference sequence). Trimming removed 0 bases from V and 9 bases from J; junction bases left unmatched: 7.

The chain has TRBV5-8 and TRBJ1-2; D not certain. Trimming stripped 0 bases from V and 4 bases from J, with 10 bases between. This CDR3 contains 14 residues. CDR1 and CDR2 from the germline V gene are SGHTS and YDEGEE. CDR3 in DNA: TGTGCCAGCAGCTTGGATCACGTCGGCTATGGCTACACCTTC. Protein product: CASSLDHVGYGYTF.

V and J are TRBV7-8 and TRBJ1-5, with TRBD1 as a possible D gene (5 bases). The V end lost 2 bases, the J end lost 1 base, and 12 bases lay between the germline ends. The CDR3 runs 16 residues. Looked up from germline, CDR1 is SGHVS and CDR2 is FQNEAQ. The CDR3 DNA sequence: TGTGCCAGCAGCTTATATCGGAGGGGAAGCAATCAGCCCCAGCATTTT. Its protein is CASSLYRRGSNQPQHF.

V usage is TRBV4-3 and J usage is TRBJ2-1, with D perhaps TRBD2 (5 bases). Germline lookup yields CDR1 LGHNA and CDR2 YSLEER. The CDR3 is made up of 15 amino acids. V lost 4 bases to trimming and J lost 0 bases, with 10 bases between them. CDR3 coding DNA: TGCGCCAGCAGCCGAGCGGTTAGCTCCTACAATGAGCAGTTCTTC. This sequence encodes CASSRAVSSYNEQFF.

V gene TRBV3-1 (or the pseudogene TRBV3-2) combines with J gene TRBJ2-1, with TRBD2 matching over 8 bases. Germline assignment: CDR1 LGHDT and CDR2 YNNKEL (reference sequence). V lost 2 bases, J lost 5 bases, and 5 bases stayed unmatched. The CDR3 length is 15 residues. CDR3: CASSQLAGIDNEQFF. The CDR3 DNA reads TGTGCCAGCAGCCAATTAGCGGGAATCGACAATGAGCAGTTCTTC.